This T cell receptor (beta chain) was identified during a study of cytomegalovirus exposure and HLA in healthy donors. Profiling relied on immunoSEQ multiplex PCR, and the TCRdb table lists in-frame clones only, not all of them. This table holds about 110,000 clones, 90% to 96% found once. The TCR sequence derives from a woman aged 18-29 years in good health and CMV-seronegative. The sample comprised PBMCs.

The CDR3 region has the DNA TGTGCCAGCAGCTCCCGACTAGCGGGGAGTGAGAATGAGCAGTTCTTC. Translation gives CASSSRLAGSENEQFF. This chain joins TRBV7-9 and TRBJ2-1; TRBD2 agrees at 11 bases. V was clipped by 4 bases and J by 7 bases; unmatched bases: 9. CDR3 length: 16 residues. Germline values: CDR1 SEHNR, CDR2 FQNEAQ (reference sequence).